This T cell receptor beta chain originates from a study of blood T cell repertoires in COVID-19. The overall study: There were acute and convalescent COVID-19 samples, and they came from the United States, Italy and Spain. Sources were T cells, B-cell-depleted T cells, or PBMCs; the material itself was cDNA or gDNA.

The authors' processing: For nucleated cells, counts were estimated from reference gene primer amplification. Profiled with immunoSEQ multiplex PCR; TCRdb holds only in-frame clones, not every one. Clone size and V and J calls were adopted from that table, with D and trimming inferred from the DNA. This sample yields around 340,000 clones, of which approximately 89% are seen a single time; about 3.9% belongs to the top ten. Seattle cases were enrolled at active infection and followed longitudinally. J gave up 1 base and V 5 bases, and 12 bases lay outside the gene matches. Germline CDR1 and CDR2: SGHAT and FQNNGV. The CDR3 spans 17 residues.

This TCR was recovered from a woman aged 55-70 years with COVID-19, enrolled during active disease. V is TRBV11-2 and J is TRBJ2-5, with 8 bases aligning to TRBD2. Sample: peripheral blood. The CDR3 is CASSPRLSGGFQETQYF. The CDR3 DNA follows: TGTGCCAGCAGCCCGCGGTTGAGCGGGGGTTTCCAAGAGACCCAGTACTTC.